This record concerns one TCR beta chain sequence. V shed 0 bases, J shed 5 bases, and the junction held 2 bases outside the gene matches. This CDR3 is built from 14 residues. Germline assignment: CDR1 SGHRS and CDR2 YFSETQ. This specimen belongs to a study of blood T cell repertoires in COVID-19. Study-wide context: Both acute and convalescent COVID-19 samples were obtained from the United States, Italy and Spain. T cells, B-cell-depleted T cells, or PBMCs supplied cDNA or gDNA.

In the original analysis: Nucleated cell number was recorded as an estimate derived from reference gene primer amplification. Method: immunoSEQ multiplex PCR; TCRdb's copy keeps in-frame clones and lacks some. V, J and clone size are taken as reported in that table, and D and trimming were inferred from the DNA itself. The sample comprises 20,000 to 30,000 clones, more than 75% of which are singletons, and about a quarter rests with the top ten. The chain carries TRBV5-1 and TRBJ2-5, with 9 bases that match TRBD1. This clonotype originated in a human donor with active COVID-19. The donor label of this sample is uncertain. The sample comprised peripheral blood. This chain's CDR3 is CASSLGQGEETQYF. CDR3 bases: TGCGCCAGCAGCTTGGGACAGGGGGAGGAGACCCAGTACTTC.